Included here is one TCR beta chain sequence, with context. The data are from a study of T cell changes during pregnancy in multiple sclerosis. The trim removed 5 bases at V and 4 bases at J, leaving 8 bases unmatched. The length of the CDR3 is 15 residues. CDR1 and CDR2 (germline): MDHEN, SYDVKM. Clones were read by immunoSEQ multiplex PCR, and TCRdb kept only the in-frame ones, dropping some. The data show about 45,000 clones, approximately 90% seen once. The receptor was derived from a female donor with multiple sclerosis, enrolled in a pregnancy study. The chain recombines TRBV28 with TRBJ1-2; 9 positions agree with TRBD1. The sample here was CD4+ T cells from peripheral blood mononuclear cells, taken in the third trimester of pregnancy. The chain's CDR3 is CASSTPDRGGYGYTF. CDR3 DNA sequence: TGTGCCAGCAGTACTCCGGACAGGGGAGGCTATGGCTACACCTTC.